This TCR beta chain was recorded in a study of resident and recirculating memory T cells in vitiligo. Regarding the study as a whole: TCR sequences were not conserved across biopsy sites or patients.

Per germline, CDR1 MNHNS and CDR2 SASEGT. The CDR3 consists of 14 residues. Between the trimmed V and J ends, which lost 1 base and 4 bases, there was a span of 10 bases. Repertoires were generated with immunoSEQ multiplex PCR, while TCRdb's copy carries only in-frame clones and drops some. Counted here are around 76,000 clones, 90% to 95% occurring once; the ten biggest clones make up just under 5%. Stable patients also lacked confetti depigmentation, a sign of active vitiligo. Only a few counts were recorded for this clone. Its antigen is currently unknown. This sequence originates from a male donor with vitiligo. The V and J genes are TRBV6-1 and TRBJ1-2; D might be TRBD1 (5 bases). The specimen sequenced was blood. The CDR3 DNA is TGTGCCAGCAGTGAAGAGGGGCAGGTCTATGGCTACACCTTC. Its translation is CASSEEGQVYGYTF.